This TCR beta chain originates from a study of T cell responses to AZD1222 COVID-19 vaccine. Turning to the study itself: Whether given at about 4 or about 12 weeks, second doses were pooled.

The assay was immunoSEQ multiplex PCR, and TCRdb's table has in-frame clones only and misses some. The table has more than 95,000 clones, 88% seen once. Germline V lookup: CDR1 SGHKS, CDR2 YYEKEE (reference sequence). The length of the CDR3 is 13 residues. Trimming took off 3 bases at V and 5 bases at J, with 8 bases between the two ends. Study-wide results and limits: Donors were largely white British and mainly female; clonal diversity was possibly underestimated.

Only a few counts were recorded for this clone. Its matching antigen is unknown. The sample in question was peripheral blood, obtained on day 0 of AZD1222 vaccination. This TCR derives from an adult in good health. The chain employs TRBV5-5 and TRBJ1-4; weak D call: TRBD1 (6 bases). CDR3: CASSSGANEKLFF. The CDR3 DNA reads as TGTGCCAGCAGCTCGGGGGCCAATGAAAAACTGTTTTTT.